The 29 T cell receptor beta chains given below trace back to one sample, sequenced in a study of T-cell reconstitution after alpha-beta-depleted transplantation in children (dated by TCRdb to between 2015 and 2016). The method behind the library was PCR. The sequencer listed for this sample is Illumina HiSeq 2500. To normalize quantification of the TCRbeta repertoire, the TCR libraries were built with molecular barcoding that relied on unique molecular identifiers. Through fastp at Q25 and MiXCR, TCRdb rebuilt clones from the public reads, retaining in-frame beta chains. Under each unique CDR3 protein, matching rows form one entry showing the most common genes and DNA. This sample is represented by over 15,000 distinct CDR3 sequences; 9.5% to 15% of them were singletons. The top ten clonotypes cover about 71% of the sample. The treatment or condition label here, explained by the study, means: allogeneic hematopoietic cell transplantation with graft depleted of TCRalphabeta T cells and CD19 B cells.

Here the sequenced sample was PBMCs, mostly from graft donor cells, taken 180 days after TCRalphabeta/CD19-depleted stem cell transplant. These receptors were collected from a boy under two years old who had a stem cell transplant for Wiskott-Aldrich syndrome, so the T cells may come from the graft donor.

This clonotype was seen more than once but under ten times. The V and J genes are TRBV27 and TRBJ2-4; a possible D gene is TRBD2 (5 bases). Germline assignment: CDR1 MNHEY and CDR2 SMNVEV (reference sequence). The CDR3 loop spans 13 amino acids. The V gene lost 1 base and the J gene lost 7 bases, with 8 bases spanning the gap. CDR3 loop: CASSLWPGNIQYF. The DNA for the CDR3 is TGTGCCAGCAGTTTATGGCCGGGGAACATTCAGTACTTC.

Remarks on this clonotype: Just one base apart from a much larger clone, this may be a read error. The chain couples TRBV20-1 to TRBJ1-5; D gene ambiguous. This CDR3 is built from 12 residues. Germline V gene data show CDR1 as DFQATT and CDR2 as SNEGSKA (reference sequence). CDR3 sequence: CSASPDNQHQHF. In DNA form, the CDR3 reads TGCAGTGCCTCCCCCGACAATCAGCACCAGCATTTT.

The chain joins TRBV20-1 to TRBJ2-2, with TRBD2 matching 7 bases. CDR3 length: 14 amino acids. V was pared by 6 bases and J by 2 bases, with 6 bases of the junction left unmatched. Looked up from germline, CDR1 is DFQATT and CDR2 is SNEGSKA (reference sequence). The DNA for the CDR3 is TGCAGTGCCATACTAGCGAAAAACACCGGGGAGCTGTTTTTT. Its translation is CSAILAKNTGELFF.

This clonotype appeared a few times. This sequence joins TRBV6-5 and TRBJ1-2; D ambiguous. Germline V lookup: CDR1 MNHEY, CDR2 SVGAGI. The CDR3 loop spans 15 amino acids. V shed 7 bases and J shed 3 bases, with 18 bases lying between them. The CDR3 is CASTLVGIEDYGYTF. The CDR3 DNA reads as TGTGCCAGCACCCTGGTGGGGATTGAAGACTATGGCTACACCTTC.

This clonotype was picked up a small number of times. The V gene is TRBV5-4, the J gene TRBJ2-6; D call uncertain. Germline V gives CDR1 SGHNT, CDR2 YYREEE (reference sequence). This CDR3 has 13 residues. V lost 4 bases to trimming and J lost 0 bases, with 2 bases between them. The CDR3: CASSLSGANVLTF. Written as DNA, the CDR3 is TGTGCCAGCAGCCTCTCTGGGGCCAACGTCCTGACTTTC.

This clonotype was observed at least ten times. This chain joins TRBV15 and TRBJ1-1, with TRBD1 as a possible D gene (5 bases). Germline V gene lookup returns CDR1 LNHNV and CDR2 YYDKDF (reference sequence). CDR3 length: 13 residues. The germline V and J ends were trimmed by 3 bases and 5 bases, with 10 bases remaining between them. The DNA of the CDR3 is TGTGCCACCAGCAGGGGGCAACGGACTGAAGCTTTCTTT. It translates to CATSRGQRTEAFF.

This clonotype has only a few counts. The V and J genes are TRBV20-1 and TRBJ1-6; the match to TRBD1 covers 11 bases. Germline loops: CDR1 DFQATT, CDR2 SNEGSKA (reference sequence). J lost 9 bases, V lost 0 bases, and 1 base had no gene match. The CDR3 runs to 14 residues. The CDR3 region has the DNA TGCAGTGCTAGAGATGGGACAGGGGGTTCACCCCTCCACTTT. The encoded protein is CSARDGTGGSPLHF.

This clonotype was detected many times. DNA for the CDR3: TGCGCCAGCAGCCAAGATACTTCCGGGACTAGTTGGGGAGAGACCCAGTACTTC. This codes for CASSQDTSGTSWGETQYF. V gene TRBV4-1 combines with J gene TRBJ2-5, with 8 bases lining up with TRBD2. V lost 0 bases to trimming and J lost 4 bases; unmatched junction nucleotides: 13. The CDR3 length is 18 residues. Per germline, CDR1 MGHRA and CDR2 YSYEKL.

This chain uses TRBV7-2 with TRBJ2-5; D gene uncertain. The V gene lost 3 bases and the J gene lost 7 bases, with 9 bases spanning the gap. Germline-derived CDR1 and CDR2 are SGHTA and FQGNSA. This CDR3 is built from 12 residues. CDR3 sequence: CASSLALGTQYF. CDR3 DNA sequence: TGTGCCAGCAGCTTGGCGTTAGGGACCCAGTACTTC. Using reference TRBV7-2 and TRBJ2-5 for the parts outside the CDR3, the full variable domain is GAGVSQSPSNKVTEKGKDVELRCDPISGHTALYWYRQSLGQGLEFLIYFQGNSAPDKSGLPSDRFSAERTGGSVSTLTIQRTQQEDSAVYLCASSLALGTQYFGPGTRLLVL.

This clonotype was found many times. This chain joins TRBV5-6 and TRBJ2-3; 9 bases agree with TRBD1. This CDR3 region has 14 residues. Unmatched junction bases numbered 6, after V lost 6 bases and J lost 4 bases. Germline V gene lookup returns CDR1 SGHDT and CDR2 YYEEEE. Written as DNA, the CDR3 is TGTGCCAGCATTGGACAGGGGACAGCAGATACGCAGTATTTT. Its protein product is CASIGQGTADTQYF.

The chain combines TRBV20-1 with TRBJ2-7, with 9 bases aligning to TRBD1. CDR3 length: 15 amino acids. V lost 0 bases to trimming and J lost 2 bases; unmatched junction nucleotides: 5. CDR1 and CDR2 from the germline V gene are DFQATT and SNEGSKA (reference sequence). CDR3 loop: CSAREPGQGTYEQYF. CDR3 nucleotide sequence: TGCAGTGCTAGAGAGCCGGGACAGGGCACCTACGAGCAGTACTTC.

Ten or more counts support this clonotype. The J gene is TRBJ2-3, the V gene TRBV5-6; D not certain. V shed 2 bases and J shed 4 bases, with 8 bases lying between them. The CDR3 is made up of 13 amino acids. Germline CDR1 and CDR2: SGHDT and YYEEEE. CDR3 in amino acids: CASSLFGADTQYF. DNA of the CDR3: TGTGCCAGCAGCTTATTCGGCGCAGATACGCAGTATTTT.

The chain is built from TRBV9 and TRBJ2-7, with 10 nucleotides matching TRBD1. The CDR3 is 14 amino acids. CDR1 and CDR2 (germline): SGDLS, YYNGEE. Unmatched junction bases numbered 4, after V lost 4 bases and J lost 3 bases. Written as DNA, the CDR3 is TGTGCCAGCAGCACCGACAGGGGGCGCTACGAGCAGTACTTC. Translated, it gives CASSTDRGRYEQYF.

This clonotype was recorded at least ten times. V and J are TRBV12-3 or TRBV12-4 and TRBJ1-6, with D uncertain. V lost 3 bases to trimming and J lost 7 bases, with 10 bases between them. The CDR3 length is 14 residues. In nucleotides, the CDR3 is TGTGCCAGCAGTTTGTCCAGGAACAATTCACCCCTCCACTTT. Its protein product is CASSLSRNNSPLHF.

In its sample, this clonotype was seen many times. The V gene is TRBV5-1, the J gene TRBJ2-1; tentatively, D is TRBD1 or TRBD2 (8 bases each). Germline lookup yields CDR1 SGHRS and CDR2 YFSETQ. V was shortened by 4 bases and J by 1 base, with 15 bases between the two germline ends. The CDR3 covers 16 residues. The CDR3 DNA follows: TGCGCCAGCAGCCGGGGGGGACAGGATTCCTACAATGAGCAGTTCTTC. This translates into CASSRGGQDSYNEQFF.

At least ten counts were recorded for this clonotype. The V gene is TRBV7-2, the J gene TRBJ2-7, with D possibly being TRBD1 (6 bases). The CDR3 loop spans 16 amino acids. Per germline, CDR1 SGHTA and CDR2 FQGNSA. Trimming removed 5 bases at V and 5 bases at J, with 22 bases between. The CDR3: CASSTSPPRGVHEQYF. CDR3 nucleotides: TGTGCCAGCAGCACGTCCCCGCCCAGGGGTGTCCACGAGCAGTACTTC. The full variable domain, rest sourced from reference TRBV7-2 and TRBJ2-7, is GAGVSQSPSNKVTEKGKDVELRCDPISGHTALYWYRQSLGQGLEFLIYFQGNSAPDKSGLPSDRFSAERTGGSVSTLTIQRTQQEDSAVYLCASSTSPPRGVHEQYFGPGTRLTVT.

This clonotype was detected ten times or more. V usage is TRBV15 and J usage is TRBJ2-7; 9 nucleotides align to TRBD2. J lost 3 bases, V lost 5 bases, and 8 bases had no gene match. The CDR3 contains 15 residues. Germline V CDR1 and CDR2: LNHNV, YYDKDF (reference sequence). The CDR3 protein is CATSPLAGSFYEQYF. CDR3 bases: TGTGCCACCAGCCCTCTAGCGGGATCTTTCTACGAGCAGTACTTC.

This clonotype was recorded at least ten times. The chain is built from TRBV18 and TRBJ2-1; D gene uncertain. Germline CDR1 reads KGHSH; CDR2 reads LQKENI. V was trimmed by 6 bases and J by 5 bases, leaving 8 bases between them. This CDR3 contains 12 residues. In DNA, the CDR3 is TGTGCCAGCTCGGCAGGAGACAATGAGCAGTTCTTC. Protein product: CASSAGDNEQFF.

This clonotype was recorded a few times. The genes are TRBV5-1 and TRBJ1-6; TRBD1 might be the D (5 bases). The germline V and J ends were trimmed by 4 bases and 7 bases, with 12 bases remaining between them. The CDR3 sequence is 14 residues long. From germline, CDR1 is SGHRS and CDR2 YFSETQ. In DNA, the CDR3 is TGCGCCAGCAGCAGGGACGTTTGGAATTCACCCCTCCACTTT. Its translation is CASSRDVWNSPLHF.

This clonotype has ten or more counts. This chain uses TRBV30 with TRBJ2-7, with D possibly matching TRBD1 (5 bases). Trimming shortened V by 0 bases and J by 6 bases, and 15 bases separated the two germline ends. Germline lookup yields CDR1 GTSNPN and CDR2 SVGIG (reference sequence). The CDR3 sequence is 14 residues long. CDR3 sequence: CAWSVRQGVSEQYF. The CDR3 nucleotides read TGTGCCTGGAGTGTACGGCAGGGCGTAAGCGAGCAGTACTTC.

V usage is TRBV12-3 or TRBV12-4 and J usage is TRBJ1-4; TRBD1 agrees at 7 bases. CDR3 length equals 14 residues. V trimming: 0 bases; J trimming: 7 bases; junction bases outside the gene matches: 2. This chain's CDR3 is CASSLAGGGEKLFF. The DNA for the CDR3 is TGTGCCAGCAGTTTAGCAGGGGGCGGTGAAAAACTGTTTTTT.

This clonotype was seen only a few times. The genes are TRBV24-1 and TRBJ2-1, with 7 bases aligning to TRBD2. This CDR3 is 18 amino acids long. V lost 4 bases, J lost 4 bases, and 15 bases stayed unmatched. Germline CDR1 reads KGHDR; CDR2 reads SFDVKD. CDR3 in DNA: TGTGCCACCAGTGAAAAGGGGCCTTTAAGGGAGGGGTACAATGAGCAGTTCTTC. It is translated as CATSEKGPLREGYNEQFF.

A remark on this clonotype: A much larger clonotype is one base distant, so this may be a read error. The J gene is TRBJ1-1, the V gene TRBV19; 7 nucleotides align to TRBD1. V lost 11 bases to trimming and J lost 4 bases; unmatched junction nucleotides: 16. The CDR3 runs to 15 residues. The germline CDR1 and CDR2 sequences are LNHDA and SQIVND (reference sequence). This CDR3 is CAGLPQGGLGTEAFF. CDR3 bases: TGTGCCGGCCTCCCGCAGGGGGGCTTGGGCACTGAAGCTTTCTTT.

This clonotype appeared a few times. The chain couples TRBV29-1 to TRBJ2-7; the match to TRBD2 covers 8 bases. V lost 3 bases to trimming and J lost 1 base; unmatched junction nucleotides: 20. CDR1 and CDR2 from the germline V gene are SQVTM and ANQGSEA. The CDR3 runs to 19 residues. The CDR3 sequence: CSVEEYRLGSTSESYEQYF. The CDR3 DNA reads TGCAGCGTTGAGGAATACAGGTTGGGTTCGACTAGCGAGTCCTACGAGCAGTACTTC.

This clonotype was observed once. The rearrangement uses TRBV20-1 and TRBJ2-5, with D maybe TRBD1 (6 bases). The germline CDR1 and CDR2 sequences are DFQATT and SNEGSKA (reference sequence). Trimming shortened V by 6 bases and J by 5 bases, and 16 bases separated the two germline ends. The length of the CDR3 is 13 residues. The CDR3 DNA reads TGCAGTGCAGAAGGGGGAAGCCTGGAGACCCAGTACTTC. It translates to CSAEGGSLETQYF.

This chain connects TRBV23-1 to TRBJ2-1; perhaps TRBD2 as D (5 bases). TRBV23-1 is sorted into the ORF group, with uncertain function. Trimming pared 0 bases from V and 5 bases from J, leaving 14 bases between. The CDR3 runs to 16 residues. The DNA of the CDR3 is TGCGCCAGCAGTCAATCCGGCGGGCAGACCGACAATGAGCAGTTCTTC. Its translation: CASSQSGGQTDNEQFF.

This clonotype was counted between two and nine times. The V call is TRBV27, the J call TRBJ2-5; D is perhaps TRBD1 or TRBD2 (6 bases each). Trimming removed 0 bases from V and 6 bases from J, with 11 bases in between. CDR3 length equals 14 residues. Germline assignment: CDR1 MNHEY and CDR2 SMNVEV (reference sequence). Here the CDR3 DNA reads TGTGCCAGCAGTTTATCTCCGGGGGCTAAGACCCAGTACTTC. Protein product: CASSLSPGAKTQYF.

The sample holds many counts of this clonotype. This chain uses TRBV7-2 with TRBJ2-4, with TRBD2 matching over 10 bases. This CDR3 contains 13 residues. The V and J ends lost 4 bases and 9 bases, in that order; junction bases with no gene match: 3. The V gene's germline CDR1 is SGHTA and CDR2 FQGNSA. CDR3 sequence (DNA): TGTGCCAGCAGCTCGGGACTAGCGAGCATTCAGTACTTC. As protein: CASSSGLASIQYF.

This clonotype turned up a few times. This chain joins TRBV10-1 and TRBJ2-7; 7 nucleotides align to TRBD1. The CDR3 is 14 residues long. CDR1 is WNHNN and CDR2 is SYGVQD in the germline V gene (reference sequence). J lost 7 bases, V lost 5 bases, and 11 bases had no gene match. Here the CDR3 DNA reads TGCGCCAGCAGTCGAGACTGGGACAGCGGTGAGCAGTACTTC. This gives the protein CASSRDWDSGEQYF.